Below are 25 T cell receptor beta chains sequenced from a single sample in a study of breast tumors, draining lymph nodes, adjacent tissues. The lymph nodes were axillary draining lymph nodes from breast cancer patients. MiXCR, run by TCRdb on the multiplex PCR reads, gives a single entry per CDR3 protein. The sample carries around 300,000 distinct CDR3 sequences, 30% to 35% recorded once. Sequences were obtained from axillary lymph node tissue. Receptor source: a female donor with breast cancer. Some clones in this sample may be carry-over from other donors' samples.

The sample holds many counts of this clonotype. V gene TRBV5-6 combines with J gene TRBJ1-5, with D perhaps matching TRBD1 (5 bases). There are 16 residues in the CDR3. V lost 0 bases and J lost 1, with 11 bases in between. CDR1 and CDR2 (germline): SGHDT, YYEEEE. Written as DNA, the CDR3 is TGTGCCAGCAGCTTGGGGGGCAGGGCAAGCAATCAGCCCCAGCATTTT. This sequence encodes CASSLGGRASNQPQHF.

This clonotype was observed many times. The genes are TRBV2 and TRBJ1-3; unclear D gene. The V gene's germline CDR1 is SNHLY and CDR2 FYNNEI. V was trimmed by 5 bases and J by 0 bases, leaving 14 bases between them. The CDR3 is 16 residues long. In DNA form, the CDR3 reads TGTGCCAGCAGTTCGCAGACACCGCGCTCTGGAAACACCATATATTTT. Its protein product is CASSSQTPRSGNTIYF. The whole variable domain, remainder taken from reference TRBV2 and TRBJ1-3, is EPEVTQTPSHQVTQMGQEVILRCVPISNHLYFYWYRQILGQKVEFLVSFYNNEISEKSEIFDDQFSVERPDGSNFTLKIRSTKLEDSAMYFCASSSQTPRSGNTIYFGEGSWLTVV.

This clonotype has ten or more counts. J is TRBJ2-2 and V is TRBV20-1; 11 bases fit TRBD2. Losses at the gene ends were 4 bases for V and 4 bases for J; bases not matched to a gene: 8. Germline V CDR1 and CDR2: DFQATT, SNEGSKA (reference sequence). This CDR3 comprises 16 residues. The CDR3 sequence: CSAKPKGLAGTGELFF. The CDR3 DNA sequence: TGCAGTGCTAAACCTAAAGGACTAGCGGGCACCGGGGAGCTGTTTTTT.

There are many counts of this clonotype. The J gene is TRBJ1-5, the V gene TRBV7-9; D is ambiguous. In germline, CDR1 is SEHNR, CDR2 FQNEAQ (reference sequence). V was pared by 1 base and J by 1 base, with 5 bases between. The length of the CDR3 is 14 residues. The DNA for the CDR3 is TGTGCCAGCAGCTTAGTATCGAGCAATCAGCCCCAGCATTTT. Protein: CASSLVSSNQPQHF.

This clonotype was counted ten times or more. CDR3 bases: TGCAGCGTATTCTCAGCTAACTATGGCTACACCTTC. Translating it yields CSVFSANYGYTF. This chain joins TRBV29-1 and TRBJ1-2; the D is unclear. The CDR3 runs 12 residues. The V gene's germline CDR1 is SQVTM and CDR2 ANQGSEA. Trimming cost V 6 bases and J 0 bases, with 8 bases left between them.

Notes on this clonotype: One end of the junction varies from germline; a read error may be responsible. The chain employs TRBV7-7 and TRBJ2-7; weak D call: TRBD2 (5 bases). The germline gives CDR1 SSHAT, CDR2 FNYEAQ (reference sequence). The CDR3 is made up of 14 amino acids. The CDR3 is CASSVGRGLDEQYF. The CDR3 DNA is TGTGCTAGCAGCGTGGGTCGGGGTTTGGATGAGCAGTACTTC.

The rearrangement links TRBV20-1 to TRBJ1-2; unclear D gene. The CDR3 is 14 residues long. Trimming removed 3 bases from V and 8 bases from J, with 19 bases in between. The germline CDR1 and CDR2 sequences are DFQATT and SNEGSKA (reference sequence). The CDR3 DNA is TGCAGTGCTAGGGTGGAAGCGGGTTTGAGGGGCTACACCTTC. Translation gives CSARVEAGLRGYTF.

This chain connects TRBV28 to TRBJ1-3, with D possibly being TRBD1 (5 bases). Per the germline V gene, CDR1 is MDHEN and CDR2 is SYDVKM. V was cut by 6 bases and J by 4 bases, with 16 bases left in between. This CDR3 spans 15 amino acids. The CDR3 nucleotides read TGTGCCAGCAGCCCGGGGGGGTCGAAGGGAAACACCATATATTTT. This translates into CASSPGGSKGNTIYF.

This clonotype showed up many times. The chain is built from TRBV6-1 and TRBJ2-3; the D gene is possibly TRBD1 (6 bases). Looked up from germline, CDR1 is MNHNS and CDR2 is SASEGT. V lost 6 bases, J lost 6 bases, and 10 bases lay in between. The CDR3 spans 12 residues. The CDR3 nucleotides read TGTGCCAGCAGAGGGGGATGGGATACGCAGTATTTT. This encodes CASRGGWDTQYF.

The chain recombines TRBV11-2 with TRBJ2-1, with D perhaps matching TRBD1 (6 bases). The germline V gene encodes CDR1 SGHAT and CDR2 FQNNGV. V lost 11 bases and J 5 bases, leaving 10 bases between the germline ends. This CDR3 contains 11 residues. For the CDR3, the DNA is TGTGCCGGACAGACTGACAATGAGCAGTTCTTC. Amino acids: CAGQTDNEQFF.

In the case of this clonotype: Lacking the conserved final phenylalanine or tryptophan, this CDR3 likely reflects a read error. CDR3 DNA: TGTGCCACCAGTGATCCCCCCGATGAGCAGTTCTCC. Protein sequence: CATSDPPDEQFS. J is TRBJ2-1 and V is TRBV24-1; D uncertain. Trimming removed 3 bases at V and 8 bases at J, with 7 bases between. This CDR3 has 12 residues. CDR1 and CDR2 (germline): KGHDR, SFDVKD.

A note on this clonotype: This could be a read error, since a much larger clone is one nucleotide away. CDR3 nucleotides: TGTGCCAGCGGCGGCGACCGAGGGGGCAATCAGCCCCAGCATTTT. As protein: CASGGDRGGNQPQHF. The genes are TRBV6-1 and TRBJ1-5; a possible D gene is TRBD1 (5 bases). CDR1 is MNHNS, CDR2 SASEGT, per germline. Between the trimmed V and J ends, which lost 8 bases and 2 bases, there was a span of 16 bases. This CDR3 has 15 residues.

In this sample, this clonotype turned up many times. The gene calls are TRBV20-1 and TRBJ2-2, with TRBD2 matching over 9 bases. The V gene end was trimmed by 5 bases and the J gene end by 0 bases; junction bases not matched to a gene: 4. This CDR3 spans 15 amino acids. Germline V gene sequence: CDR1 DFQATT, CDR2 SNEGSKA (reference sequence). CDR3 DNA sequence: TGCAGTGCTCCGGCGGGGGGGACGAACACCGGGGAGCTGTTTTTT. This translates into CSAPAGGTNTGELFF.

The V and J genes are TRBV20-1 and TRBJ2-5, with 9 bases matching TRBD1. The CDR3 contains 13 residues. After removal of 6 bases from V and 1 base from J, the junction contained 3 bases not matched to a gene. Germline-derived CDR1 and CDR2 are DFQATT and SNEGSKA (reference sequence). The CDR3 loop is CSAKTGGQETQYF. CDR3 nucleotide sequence: TGCAGTGCAAAGACAGGGGGCCAAGAGACCCAGTACTTC.

On this clonotype: A clone one base away is much larger, so this may be a read error. This sequence joins TRBV11-2 and TRBJ2-3, with a possible D match to TRBD2 (5 bases). V dropped 5 bases and J dropped 7 bases, with 16 bases sitting between them. The V gene's germline CDR1 is SGHAT and CDR2 FQNNGV. The CDR3 spans 14 residues. As DNA, the CDR3 is TGTGCCAGCAGCCTCTCCGGGGTAACTAATACGCAGTATTTT. Its translation is CASSLSGVTNTQYF.

The rearrangement uses TRBV20-1 and TRBJ2-5, with D perhaps being TRBD1 or TRBD2 (5 bases each). In germline, CDR1 is DFQATT, CDR2 SNEGSKA (reference sequence). Between the trimmed V and J ends, which lost 0 bases and 3 bases, there was a span of 14 bases. The CDR3 spans 15 residues. This CDR3 reads CSAREARDLKETQYF. The CDR3 nucleotides are TGCAGTGCTAGAGAGGCCCGGGACCTCAAAGAGACCCAGTACTTC.

The sample holds many counts of this clonotype. This rearrangement joins TRBV6-2 or TRBV6-3 to TRBJ1-6, with TRBD1 matching 12 bases. Germline-derived CDR1 and CDR2 are MNHEY and SVGEGT. CDR3 length: 16 residues. V shed 5 bases and J 7 bases; nucleotides not matched to a gene: 6. The CDR3 spells CASSRDRGRPNSPLHF. For the CDR3, the DNA is TGTGCCAGCAGTAGGGACAGGGGGCGTCCGAATTCACCCCTCCACTTT.

About this clonotype itself: This could be a read error, since a much larger clone is one nucleotide away. The missing conserved phenylalanine or tryptophan at the end of this CDR3 makes a read error likely. It is unclear where the CDR3 begins or ends on the DNA, so no DNA is shown, and the CDR3 is as TCRdb lists it. The chain uses TRBV9 and TRBJ1-6; the table's D gene call, TRBD1, was not cross checked with the DNA. Germline-derived CDR1 and CDR2 are SGDLS and YYNGEE. Inclusive of both ends, the CDR3 amounts to 14 amino acids. The CDR3 loop reads CASSVEGQQAPLPL.

This clonotype showed up many times. The chain is built from TRBV13 and TRBJ1-2, with D uncertain. The CDR3 runs 14 residues. CDR1 and CDR2 (germline): PRHDT, FYEKMQ (reference sequence). Trimming cost V 0 bases and J 4 bases, with 9 bases left between them. The CDR3 protein is CASSLGRRSYGYTF. The CDR3 region has the DNA TGTGCCAGCAGCTTAGGTCGCAGAAGCTATGGCTACACCTTC.

On this clonotype: Being one base from a much bigger clone, this may be a read error. The chain uses TRBV4-3 and TRBJ2-1, with TRBD1 as a possible D gene (5 bases). CDR3 length equals 15 residues. Germline V lookup: CDR1 LGHNA, CDR2 YSLEER. The germline V and J ends were trimmed by 1 base and 10 bases, with 17 bases remaining between them. The CDR3 region has the DNA TGCGCCAGCAGCCAAGGTTTAGGTTCTCAGGGAGAGCAGTTCTTC. It yields the protein CASSQGLGSQGEQFF.

This clonotype was picked up many times. CDR3 region: CASSLNPGVEGYTF. The CDR3 coding sequence is TGTGCCAGCAGCTTAAACCCCGGTGTTGAGGGCTACACCTTC. V gene TRBV13 combines with J gene TRBJ1-2; D unclear. The CDR3 length is 14 residues. Germline V gene data show CDR1 as PRHDT and CDR2 as FYEKMQ (reference sequence). V gave up 2 bases and J gave up 8 bases, with 15 bases separating them.

This clonotype has a count of ten or more. This chain links TRBV12-3 or TRBV12-4 with TRBJ2-1; the D is unclear. This CDR3 region has 13 residues. Trimming left V 6 bases short and J 6 bases short, with 12 bases between. The CDR3 loop reads CASSFRVANEQFF. As DNA, the CDR3 is TGTGCCAGCAGCTTTAGAGTTGCCAATGAGCAGTTCTTC.

This clonotype was detected only a few times. Compared with germline, one end of the junction differs, possibly owing to a read error. The chain is built from TRBV7-9 and TRBJ2-7; 11 bases fit TRBD2. Germline V gene lookup returns CDR1 SEHNR and CDR2 FQNEAQ (reference sequence). CDR3 length equals 15 residues. The CDR3 protein is CASSSATSGMGAQHF. CDR3 sequence (DNA): TGTGCCAGCAGCTCCGCGACTAGCGGGATGGGCGCGCAGCACTTC. The complete variable domain, with remaining parts taken from reference TRBV7-9 and TRBJ2-7, reads DTGVSQNPRHKITKRGQNVTFRCDPISEHNRLYWYRQTLGQGPEFLTYFQNEAQLEKSRLLSDRFSAERPKGSFSTLEIQRTEQGDSAMYLCASSSATSGMGAQHFGPGTRLTVT.

This clonotype came up many times. The chain has TRBV12-5 and TRBJ1-4, with a weak D call TRBD1 (6 bases). The CDR3 spans 15 residues. Germline CDR1 LGHNT, CDR2 FRNRAP. Trimming cost V 5 bases and J 0 bases, with 10 bases left between them. This CDR3 reads CASGGQHATNEKLFF. The CDR3 DNA follows: TGTGCTAGTGGTGGACAGCATGCAACTAATGAAAAACTGTTTTTT. The full variable domain, rest sourced from reference TRBV12-5 and TRBJ1-4, is DARVTQTPRHKVTEMGQEVTMRCQPILGHNTVFWYRQTMMQGLELLAYFRNRAPLDDSGMPKDRFSAEMPDATLATLKIQPSEPRDSAVYFCASGGQHATNEKLFFGSGTQLSVL.

The chain carries TRBV10-2 and TRBJ2-7, with D perhaps TRBD1 (5 bases). Trimming cost V 0 bases and J 2 bases, with 8 bases left between them. The germline CDR1 and CDR2 sequences are WSHSY and SAAADI. The CDR3 has 14 amino acids. CDR3 DNA: TGCGCCAGCAGTGAGTCAGGGGTAGCCTACGAGCAGTACTTC. As protein: CASSESGVAYEQYF.